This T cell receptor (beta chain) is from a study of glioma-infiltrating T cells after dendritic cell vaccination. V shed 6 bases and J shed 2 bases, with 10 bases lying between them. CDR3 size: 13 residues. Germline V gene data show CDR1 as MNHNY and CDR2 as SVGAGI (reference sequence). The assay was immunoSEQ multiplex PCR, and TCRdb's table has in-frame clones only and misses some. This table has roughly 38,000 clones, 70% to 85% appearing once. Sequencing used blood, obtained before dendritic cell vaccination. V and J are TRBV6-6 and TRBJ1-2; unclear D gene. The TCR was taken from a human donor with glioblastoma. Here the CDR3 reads CASRRTANYGYTF. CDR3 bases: TGTGCCAGCAGACGAACAGCCAACTATGGCTACACCTTC.